This T cell receptor beta chain was identified during a study of T cell responses to AZD1222 COVID-19 vaccine. Study-level points and caveats: Vaccine-related CD4 TCRs covered spike, predominating at 160-218 and 743-854. Clonal diversity was possibly underestimated, and white British individuals and females predominated among donors. Spike-specific TCR repertoires showed rising breadth and depth after two AZD1222 doses. Among spike-specific TCRs, nearly half reportedly target unmutated variant regions.

This CDR3 is 14 amino acids long. Deletions cut 4 bases from V and 1 base from J, with 11 bases between. The germline V gene has CDR1 SGHNT and CDR2 YYREEE (reference sequence). Note on this clone: Its antigen is currently unknown.

Measured with immunoSEQ multiplex PCR; TCRdb has only the in-frame clones, and not every one. Of approximately 120,000 clones in the sample, roughly 87% were seen once. The input for sequencing was peripheral blood, taken on day 0 of AZD1222 vaccination. V usage is TRBV5-4 and J usage is TRBJ1-1; tentative D call: TRBD1 (5 bases). The clonotype comes from an adult in good health. The CDR3 protein is CASSRDLGNTEAFF. CDR3 DNA: TGTGCCAGCAGCCGGGACCTAGGGAACACTGAAGCTTTCTTT.